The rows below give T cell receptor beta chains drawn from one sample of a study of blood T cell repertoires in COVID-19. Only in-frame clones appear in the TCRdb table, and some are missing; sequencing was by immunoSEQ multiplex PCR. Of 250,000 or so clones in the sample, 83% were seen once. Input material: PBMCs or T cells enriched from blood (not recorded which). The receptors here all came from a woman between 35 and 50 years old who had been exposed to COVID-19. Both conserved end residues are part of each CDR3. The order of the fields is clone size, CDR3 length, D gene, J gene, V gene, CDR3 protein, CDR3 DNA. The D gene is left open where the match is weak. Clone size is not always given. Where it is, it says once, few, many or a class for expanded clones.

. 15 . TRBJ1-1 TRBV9 CASSMETGMNTEAFF TGTGCCAGCAGCATGGAGACAGGCATGAACACTGAAGCTTTCTTT
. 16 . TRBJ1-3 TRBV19 CASSLGLLSSGNTIYF TGTGCCAGTAGTCTTGGACTGTTGAGCTCTGGAAACACCATATATTTT
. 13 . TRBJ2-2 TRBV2 CASSPGRIGELFF TGTGCCAGCAGCCCAGGTCGGATCGGGGAGCTGTTTTTT
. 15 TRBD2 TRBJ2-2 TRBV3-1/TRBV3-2 CASSQRASGTGELFF TGTGCCAGCAGCCAAAGGGCTAGCGGCACCGGGGAGCTGTTTTTT
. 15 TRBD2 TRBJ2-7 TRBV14 CASSQESGGFYEQYF TGTGCCAGCAGCCAAGAGTCGGGGGGATTCTACGAGCAGTACTTC
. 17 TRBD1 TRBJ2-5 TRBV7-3 CASSLMGGQGPQETQYF TGTGCCAGCAGCTTAATGGGGGGACAGGGACCCCAAGAGACCCAGTACTTC
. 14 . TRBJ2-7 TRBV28 CASSRPQGSYEQYF TGTGCCAGCAGCCGCCCGCAGGGTTCCTACGAGCAGTACTTC
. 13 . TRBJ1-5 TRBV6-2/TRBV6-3 CASSYVGSQPQHF TGTGCCAGCAGTTACGTAGGGAGTCAGCCCCAGCATTTT
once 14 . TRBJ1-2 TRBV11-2 CASSFGGANYGYTF TGTGCCAGCAGCTTCGGGGGGGCGAACTATGGCTACACCTTC
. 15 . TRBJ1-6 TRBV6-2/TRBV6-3 CASSYSSGRDSPLHF TGTGCCAGCAGTTACTCGAGTGGGAGAGATTCACCCCTCCACTTT
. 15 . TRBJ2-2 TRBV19 CASQFGGSNTGELFF TGTGCCAGTCAATTTGGCGGATCGAACACCGGGGAGCTGTTTTTT
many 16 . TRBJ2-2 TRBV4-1 CASSHNLQGGAGELFF TGCGCCAGCAGCCACAACTTACAGGGTGGGGCCGGGGAGCTGTTTTTT
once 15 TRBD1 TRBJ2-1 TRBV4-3 CASSPGTGFYNEQFF TGCGCCAGCAGCCCCGGGACAGGGTTTTACAATGAGCAGTTCTTC
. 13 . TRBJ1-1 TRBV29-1 CSVRGAVGTEAFF TGCAGCGTCCGGGGGGCGGTCGGCACTGAAGCTTTCTTT
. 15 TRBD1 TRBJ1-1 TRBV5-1 CASREGQGMNTEAFF TGCGCCAGCAGAGAGGGACAGGGGATGAACACTGAAGCTTTCTTT
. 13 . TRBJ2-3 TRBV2 CASRTSIRGTQYF TGTGCCAGCAGAACATCCATCAGGGGTACGCAGTATTTT
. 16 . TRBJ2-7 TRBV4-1 CASSQVLVGGVYEQYF TGCGCCAGCAGCCAAGTTCTGGTAGGGGGGGTCTACGAGCAGTACTTC
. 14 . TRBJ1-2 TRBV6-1 CASSEFQANYGYTF TGTGCCAGCAGTGAATTCCAGGCTAACTATGGCTACACCTTC
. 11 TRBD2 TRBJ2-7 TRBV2 CAILASYEQYF TGTGCCATACTAGCGAGTTACGAGCAGTACTTC
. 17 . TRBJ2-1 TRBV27 CASSLMALGLTTNEQFF TGTGCCAGCAGTTTAATGGCGCTAGGCCTCACTACCAACGAGCAGTTCTTC
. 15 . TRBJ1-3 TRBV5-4 CASSLAPDTGNTIYF TGTGCCAGCAGCTTGGCCCCCGACACTGGAAACACCATATATTTT
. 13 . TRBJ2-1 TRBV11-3 CASQRVGGNEQFF TGTGCCAGCCAGAGGGTAGGGGGCAATGAGCAGTTCTTC
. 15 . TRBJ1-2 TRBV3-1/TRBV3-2 CASSQDAPSTYGYTF TGTGCCAGCAGCCAAGACGCCCCGAGTACCTATGGCTACACCTTC
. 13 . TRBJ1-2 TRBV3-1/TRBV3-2 CASSNQGNYGYTF TGTGCCAGCAGCAACCAGGGTAACTATGGCTACACCTTC
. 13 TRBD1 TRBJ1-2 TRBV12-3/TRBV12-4 CASSFEGAGGYTF TGTGCCAGCAGTTTCGAGGGGGCAGGGGGCTACACCTTC
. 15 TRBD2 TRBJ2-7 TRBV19 CASTFGTSGVYEQYF TGTGCCAGCACTTTCGGGACTAGCGGGGTCTACGAGCAGTACTTC
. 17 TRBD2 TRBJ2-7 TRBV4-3 CASSPGLAGGPSYEQYF TGCGCCAGCAGCCCGGGACTAGCGGGGGGCCCCTCCTACGAGCAGTACTTC
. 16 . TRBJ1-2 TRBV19 CASSIDRRPIRYGYTF TGTGCCAGTAGTATAGATAGGAGGCCGATCCGCTATGGCTACACCTTC
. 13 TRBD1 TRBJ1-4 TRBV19 CASMTGNNEKLFF TGTGCCAGTATGACAGGGAATAATGAAAAACTGTTTTTT
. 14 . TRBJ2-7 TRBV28 CASSLRGFIYEQYF TGTGCCAGCAGTTTACGGGGGTTTATCTACGAGCAGTACTTC
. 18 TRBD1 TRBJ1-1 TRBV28 CASSLSAGRGQGNTEAFF TGTGCCAGCAGTTTATCTGCGGGCCGAGGACAGGGGAACACTGAAGCTTTCTTT
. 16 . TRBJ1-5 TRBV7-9 CASSSSRQYSNQPQHF TGTGCCAGCAGCTCCTCAAGACAGTATAGCAATCAGCCCCAGCATTTT
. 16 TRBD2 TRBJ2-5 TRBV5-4 CASSSPSGGKGETQYF TGTGCCAGCAGCTCGCCTAGCGGGGGGAAGGGAGAGACCCAGTACTTC
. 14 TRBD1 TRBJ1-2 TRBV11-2 CASSLQGGSYGYTF TGTGCCAGCAGCCTACAGGGGGGATCCTATGGCTACACCTTC
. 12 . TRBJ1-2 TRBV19 CASSITDYGYTF TGTGCCAGTAGCATCACGGACTATGGCTACACCTTC
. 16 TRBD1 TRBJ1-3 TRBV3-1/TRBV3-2 CASSPWTGAGRNTIYF TGTGCCAGCAGCCCCTGGACAGGCGCCGGCCGAAACACCATATATTTT
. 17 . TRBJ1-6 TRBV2 CASSQSTGQLRISPLHF TGTGCCAGCAGCCAATCTACAGGACAGCTTAGGATTTCACCCCTCCACTTT
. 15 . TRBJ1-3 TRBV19 CASSTHGTPGNTIYF TGTGCCAGTAGTACCCACGGGACTCCGGGAAACACCATATATTTT
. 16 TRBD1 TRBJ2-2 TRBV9 CASSARQGEDTGELFF TGTGCCAGCAGCGCCCGACAGGGGGAGGACACCGGGGAGCTGTTTTTT
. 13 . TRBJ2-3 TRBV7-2 CASSLVQRRAQYF TGTGCCAGCAGCTTAGTCCAGAGACGGGCGCAGTATTTT
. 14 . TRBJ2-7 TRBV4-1 CASSQAGPSYEQYF TGCGCCAGCAGCCAAGCTGGCCCATCCTACGAGCAGTACTTC
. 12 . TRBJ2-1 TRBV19 CASKRAYNEQFF TGTGCCAGTAAAAGAGCCTACAATGAGCAGTTCTTC
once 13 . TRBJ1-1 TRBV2 CASTTRRGLEAFF TGTGCCAGCACCACAAGGAGAGGGTTAGAAGCTTTCTTT